This T cell receptor (beta chain) was identified in a study of neurological immune-mediated disorders. A 10-nucleotide random UMI tagged transcripts in template-switch 5'RACE cDNA synthesis. TCRdb ran MiXCR on the 5' RACE reads and lists one entry per CDR3 protein. The sample has 77,000 or so distinct CDR3 sequences, approximately 10% seen once; the top ten hold 1.7%. Whole-study findings and limits: The most TCR clonal expansion was seen in HTLV-1-associated myelopathy, and the least was seen in multiple sclerosis, which fell below healthy controls. No CDR3 amino acid sequences were shared by expanded clones across subjects, suggesting private repertoires in all groups.

Trimming left V 4 bases short and J 2 bases short, with 12 bases between. CDR3 length equals 14 residues. The germline gives CDR1 SGHRS, CDR2 YFSETQ. There are many counts of this clonotype. Its antigen is not known. The sequence came from a man aged 50-59 years in good health. Specimen: PBMCs. The V call is TRBV5-1, the J call TRBJ1-2; tentative D call: TRBD1 (6 bases). This CDR3 reads CASSPGQINYGYTF. The CDR3 DNA reads as TGCGCCAGCAGCCCTGGACAGATCAACTATGGCTACACCTTC.